In its sample, the clone carrying this T cell receptor (beta chain) was seen once. Its antigen is undetermined. Unmatched junction bases numbered 16, after V lost 5 bases and J lost 8 bases. The CDR3 is made up of 16 amino acids. Looked up from germline, CDR1 is MNHEY and CDR2 is SMNVEV (reference sequence). 60 Vbeta and 13 Jbeta primers were used in PCR. Method: immunoSEQ multiplex PCR; TCRdb's copy keeps in-frame clones and lacks some. The data contain 75,000 to 80,000 clones, roughly 70% of them seen just once; the ten biggest clones take up just under 5%. These data come from a study of cytomegalovirus exposure and HLA in healthy donors. Study results and caveats: CMV antigen specificity was confirmed in vitro for three CMV-associated chains.

The source material was PBMCs. The J gene is TRBJ1-1, the V gene TRBV27; 8 nucleotides align to TRBD1. The receptor's source is a man between 60 and 70 years old in good health and CMV-seropositive. The CDR3 reads CASSPLNAGGAEEAFF. CDR3 DNA: TGTGCCAGCAGTCCTCTCAACGCAGGGGGCGCAGAAGAAGCTTTCTTT.